This TCR beta chain appears in the sequencing data of a study of vaccination and CD4 T cells after COVID-19. Overall study findings and caveats: Spike mono-reactivity applied to 304 of 307 vaccine-specific clones detected in convalescent patients.

Note on this clonotype: What it binds is unknown.

Cultured CD4+ T-cell DNA underwent Oncomine TCR Beta short-read sequencing. TCRdb fed the PCR reads into MiXCR, producing one record per CDR3 protein. The sample contains more than 15,000 distinct CDR3 sequences, about 38% of which appear only once. Treatment in this sample: roughly 11-day PBMC culture with coronavirus spike peptide pools or control peptides (ViraFEST assay). ViraFEST enlarged antigen-specific T cell populations with peptide pools and afterwards sequenced TCRs. After culture for about ten days, isolation of CD4+ T cells was performed by negative selection. The V end was cut by 8 bases, the J end by 0 bases, with 8 bases between. The CDR3 sequence is 13 residues long. The germline CDR1 and CDR2 sequences are MNHNS and SASEGT.

Sequencing used CD4+ T cells from blood, cultured in vitro, obtained before SARS-CoV-2 vaccination. The sequence derives from a human donor who received a COVID-19 vaccine. The chain has TRBV6-1 and TRBJ2-1; possibly TRBD1 or TRBD2 for D (5 bases each). The CDR3 sequence is CASGGTSYNEQFF. In DNA form, the CDR3 reads TGTGCCAGCGGGGGTACCTCCTACAATGAGCAGTTCTTC.